The 17 T cell receptor beta chains below all came from one sample that was sequenced in a study of blood T cell repertoires in COVID-19. Clones were read by immunoSEQ multiplex PCR, and TCRdb kept only the in-frame ones, dropping some. The sample holds a few hundred thousand clones, around nine tenths seen once. Sequencing was done on a sample of peripheral blood. The receptor source for this set is a woman in her 70s with COVID-19, enrolled during active disease.

The rearrangement uses TRBV7-3 and TRBJ2-2; D is ambiguous. This CDR3 is built from 14 residues. Per germline, CDR1 SGHTA and CDR2 FQGTGA. V was cut by 6 bases and J by 1 base, with 9 bases left in between. The CDR3 bases are TGTGCCAGCAGTTGGGCAGGGAACACCGGGGAGCTGTTTTTT. It is translated as CASSWAGNTGELFF.

The gene calls are TRBV4-1 and TRBJ1-4; D unclear. CDR3 length: 15 residues. Trimming took 2 bases from V and 6 from J, leaving 13 bases between them. The germline V gene encodes CDR1 MGHRA and CDR2 YSYEKL. CDR3 residues: CASSQRSSNDEKLFF. The CDR3 DNA sequence: TGCGCCAGCAGCCAAAGAAGCTCCAATGATGAAAAACTGTTTTTT.

The chain joins TRBV3-1 (or the pseudogene TRBV3-2) to TRBJ1-5; D perhaps matches TRBD1 (5 bases). Germline V gives CDR1 LGHDT, CDR2 YNNKEL (reference sequence). This CDR3 contains 14 residues. V dropped 2 bases and J dropped 8 bases, with 13 bases sitting between them. CDR3 protein: CASSQTRAGEPQHF. CDR3 DNA: TGTGCCAGCAGCCAAACCAGGGCTGGGGAGCCCCAGCATTTT.

V usage is TRBV5-1 and J usage is TRBJ1-1; 10 bases are shared with TRBD1. J lost 2 bases, V lost 7 bases, and 8 bases had no gene match. Germline-derived CDR1 and CDR2 are SGHRS and YFSETQ. CDR3 length: 15 residues. CDR3 region: CASGIQTGGNTEAFF. CDR3 nucleotide sequence: TGCGCCAGCGGCATCCAGACAGGGGGCAACACTGAAGCTTTCTTT.

The J gene is TRBJ2-7, the V gene TRBV28; tentative D call: TRBD1 (9 bases). From germline, CDR1 is MDHEN and CDR2 SYDVKM. V lost 8 bases and J 5 bases, leaving 22 bases between the germline ends. The length of the CDR3 is 15 residues. The CDR3 region is CASSGGGQGVDEQYF. For the CDR3, the DNA is TGTGCCAGCTCCGGGGGGGGACAGGGCGTCGACGAGCAGTACTTC.

The genes are TRBV27 and TRBJ1-6, with D unclear. CDR1 and CDR2 from the germline V gene are MNHEY and SMNVEV (reference sequence). This CDR3 has 15 residues. V shed 3 bases and J shed 7 bases, with 13 bases lying between them. CDR3 amino acids: CASSLRQSFNSPLHF. The DNA for the CDR3 is TGTGCCAGCAGTTTGAGGCAGAGTTTCAATTCACCCCTCCACTTT.

This clone was found once. V usage is TRBV9 and J usage is TRBJ2-2, with D perhaps matching TRBD2 (5 bases). Germline V gene data show CDR1 as SGDLS and CDR2 as YYNGEE. This CDR3 is built from 13 residues. V lost 5 bases, J lost 4 bases, and 9 bases lay in between. The CDR3 protein is CASSQTTTGELFF. The CDR3 DNA sequence: TGTGCCAGCAGTCAGACTACCACCGGGGAGCTGTTTTTT.

The rearrangement uses TRBV30 and TRBJ2-5, with D perhaps matching TRBD2 (5 bases). Trimming took off 3 bases at V and 2 bases at J, with 10 bases between the two ends. There are 13 residues in the CDR3. Per germline, CDR1 GTSNPN and CDR2 SVGIG (reference sequence). The CDR3: CAWSGNPQETQYF. In DNA, the CDR3 is TGTGCCTGGAGCGGGAACCCGCAAGAGACCCAGTACTTC.

The chain combines TRBV20-1 with TRBJ2-1; 7 bases fit TRBD1. The length of the CDR3 is 16 residues. From germline, CDR1 is DFQATT and CDR2 SNEGSKA (reference sequence). J was trimmed by 3 bases and V by 3 bases; bases with no gene match: 11. The chain's CDR3 is CSASVRRGNLYNEQFF. The CDR3 region has the DNA TGCAGTGCTAGTGTACGCAGGGGGAATCTCTACAATGAGCAGTTCTTC.

The rearrangement links TRBV27 to TRBJ2-2; 15 bases are a match to TRBD2. This CDR3 comprises 16 residues. The V segment lost 6 bases and the J segment 5 bases; nucleotides outside the gene matches: 4. Germline CDR1 reads MNHEY; CDR2 reads SMNVEV (reference sequence). In nucleotides, the CDR3 is TGTGCCAGCAGCCGGACTAGCGGGAGGGTTACCGGGGAGCTGTTTTTT. It encodes CASSRTSGRVTGELFF.

This sequence joins TRBV5-4 and TRBJ2-5; 9 bases are a match to TRBD1. With 4 bases clipped from V and 2 bases from J, the junction kept 6 bases outside the gene matches. Germline lookup yields CDR1 SGHNT and CDR2 YYREEE (reference sequence). CDR3 length equals 15 residues. CDR3 in amino acids: CASSGKGQGQETQYF. CDR3 bases: TGTGCCAGCAGCGGTAAGGGACAGGGACAAGAGACCCAGTACTTC.

The chain joins TRBV5-1 to TRBJ2-7; D possibly corresponds to TRBD1 (10 bases). V shed 3 bases and J shed 4 bases, with 29 bases lying between them. Germline loops: CDR1 SGHRS, CDR2 YFSETQ. CDR3 length: 19 residues. CDR3 amino acids: CASSSRTGGPRAGGYEQYF. CDR3 nucleotide sequence: TGCGCCAGCAGCTCCAGGACAGGGGGACCGCGAGCGGGAGGATACGAGCAGTACTTC.

This clone came up a few times. V usage is TRBV6-5 and J usage is TRBJ1-6, with TRBD1 as a possible D gene (5 bases). This CDR3 region has 15 residues. The germline V gene has CDR1 MNHEY and CDR2 SVGAGI. Trimming took 2 bases from V and 9 from J, leaving 14 bases between them. The CDR3 is CASSYGRWGGSPLHF. CDR3 in DNA: TGTGCCAGCAGTTACGGACGCTGGGGGGGTTCACCCCTCCACTTT.

The rearrangement joins TRBV29-1 to TRBJ2-2, with 11 bases lining up with TRBD1. The CDR3 spans 14 residues. The trim removed 5 bases at V and 2 bases at J, leaving 1 base unmatched. CDR1 is SQVTM, CDR2 ANQGSEA, per germline. CDR3 sequence (DNA): TGCAGCGTTAGGACAGGGGGCAACACCGGGGAGCTGTTTTTT. The encoded protein is CSVRTGGNTGELFF.

The J gene is TRBJ1-2, the V gene TRBV2; D unclear. The CDR3 is 12 amino acids. The ends were cut back, 6 bases at V and 4 bases at J, with 9 bases in the middle. Germline-derived CDR1 and CDR2 are SNHLY and FYNNEI. The CDR3 loop reads CASRRGTYGYTF. The CDR3 nucleotides read TGTGCCAGCAGGCGGGGAACCTATGGCTACACCTTC.

The chain recombines TRBV18 with TRBJ2-3; maybe TRBD2 (6 bases). Germline V CDR1 and CDR2: KGHSH, LQKENI. The ends were cut back, 3 bases at V and 6 bases at J, with 13 bases in the middle. The length of the CDR3 is 14 residues. CDR3 in DNA: TGTGCCAGCTCACCCGGCCTAGCGTTGGATACGCAGTATTTT. Protein product: CASSPGLALDTQYF.

The chain couples TRBV12-3 or TRBV12-4 to TRBJ1-4; perhaps TRBD1 as D (6 bases). The CDR3 contains 13 residues. The V end was cut by 6 bases, the J end by 6 bases, with 11 bases between. CDR3 sequence: CASRKDRYEKLFF. The CDR3 DNA follows: TGTGCCAGCAGAAAGGACAGATATGAAAAACTGTTTTTT.